The source of this TCR beta chain is a study of T cells in Graves' hyperthyroidism and ophthalmopathy. TCR beta CDR3 regions were amplified from RNA transcripts. Researchers ran a first-round RT-PCR on the TCR CDR3 using the HTBI primer set. TCRdb called the multiplex PCR reads again in MiXCR, with one record for every CDR3 protein. Of hundreds of thousands of distinct CDR3 sequences in the sample, less than 15% were seen once. This CDR3 spans 16 amino acids. V shed 6 bases, J shed 2 bases, and the junction held 9 bases outside the gene matches. Per germline, CDR1 SEHNR and CDR2 FQNEAQ (reference sequence). This clonotype was counted ten times or more. Among the patients, aged 18 to 65, hyperthyroidism was newly diagnosed and had lasted under 2 months.

The source is a young woman with Graves' hyperthyroidism. V gene TRBV7-9 combines with J gene TRBJ2-3, with 9 positions matching TRBD1. The sequenced sample consisted of blood. CDR3 in amino acids: CASSSGTGTTTDTQYF. In nucleotides, the CDR3 is TGTGCCAGCAGTTCGGGGACAGGGACTACCACAGATACGCAGTATTTT.